The 20 T cell receptor beta chains given below trace back to one sample, sequenced in a study of blood T cell repertoires in COVID-19. Only in-frame clones appear in the TCRdb table, and some are missing; sequencing was by immunoSEQ multiplex PCR. The table lists under 95,000 clones, 86% of them singletons. Material: peripheral blood. These receptors all stem from an elderly woman with acute or convalescent COVID-19.

The chain recombines TRBV19 with TRBJ1-2; 9 nucleotides align to TRBD1. CDR1 is LNHDA, CDR2 SQIVND, per germline (reference sequence). Trimming cost V 7 bases and J 8 bases; bases outside gene matches: 8. This CDR3 contains 13 residues. In DNA form, the CDR3 reads TGTGCCAGTACCCTGACAGGGGGAGGAGGCTACACCTTC. It translates to CASTLTGGGGYTF. Looking up the rest from reference TRBV19 and TRBJ1-2 gives the full variable domain: DGGITQSPKYLFRKEGQNVTLSCEQNLNHDAMYWYRQDPGQGLRLIYYSQIVNDFQKGDIAEGYSVSREKKESFPLTVTSAQKNPTAFYLCASTLTGGGGYTFGSGTRLTVV.

Comments on this clone: Within the sample, other DNA sequences also encode this same CDR3. DNA of the CDR3: TGTGCCAGCAGCCTGACAGGGACCTACGAGCAGTACTTC. It codes for CASSLTGTYEQYF. The rearrangement links TRBV3-1 (or the pseudogene TRBV3-2) to TRBJ2-7; 7 nucleotides agree with TRBD1. Trimming took 4 bases from V and 2 from J; bases not matched to a gene: 2. The CDR3 totals 13 residues. Germline CDR1 is LGHDT and CDR2 is YNNKEL (reference sequence).

The rearrangement links TRBV21-1 to TRBJ2-7; the DNA was not used to check the table's D call, TRBD1. TRBV21-1 counts as a pseudogene. CDR3 length equals 18 residues. The CDR3 loop reads CASSRQGYATGTAYEQYF. CDR3 nucleotide sequence: TGTGCCAGCAGCAGGCAGGGCTATGCGACAGGGACCGCCTACGAGCAGTACTTC.

This sequence joins TRBV18 and TRBJ2-1; D gene unclear. With 3 bases removed from V and 3 bases from J, the gap between germline ends came to 6 bases. The CDR3 loop spans 13 amino acids. Germline V CDR1 and CDR2: KGHSH, LQKENI. The CDR3 DNA reads as TGTGCCAGCTCACCCAGTTTCTACAATGAGCAGTTCTTC. Encoded protein: CASSPSFYNEQFF.

V usage is TRBV24-1 and J usage is TRBJ2-7, with D possibly being TRBD2 (5 bases). V lost 4 bases and J 3 bases, leaving 9 bases between the germline ends. Per the germline V gene, CDR1 is KGHDR and CDR2 is SFDVKD. The CDR3 has 13 residues. The CDR3 spells CATSDSRGYEQYF. DNA of the CDR3: TGTGCCACCAGTGACTCCCGGGGCTACGAGCAGTACTTC.

This chain joins TRBV28 and TRBJ1-4, with D unclear. This CDR3 is 15 amino acids long. Deletions cut 5 bases from V and 4 bases from J, with 14 bases between. CDR1 and CDR2 from the germline V gene are MDHEN and SYDVKM. The CDR3 loop is CASSPPSGNNEKLFF. CDR3 nucleotides: TGTGCCAGCAGTCCCCCGTCCGGTAATAATGAAAAACTGTTTTTT. The full variable domain, its missing parts supplied by reference TRBV28 and TRBJ1-4, is DVKVTQSSRYLVKRTGEKVFLECVQDMDHENMFWYRQDPGLGLRLIYFSYDVKMKEKGDIPEGYSVSREKKERFSLILESASTNQTSMYLCASSPPSGNNEKLFFGSGTQLSVL.

The rearrangement links TRBV7-2 to TRBJ2-1; 9 nucleotides line up with TRBD1. This CDR3 is built from 15 residues. The V gene's germline CDR1 is SGHTA and CDR2 FQGNSA. J gave up 4 bases and V 10 bases, and 11 bases lay outside the gene matches. The CDR3 DNA is TGTGCCACCCGCAAACCGGGACAGGGTTACAATGAGCAGTTCTTC. Translating gives CATRKPGQGYNEQFF.

The V call is TRBV21-1, the J call TRBJ1-5; the table's D gene call, TRBD1, was not cross checked with the DNA. TRBV21-1 is classified as a pseudogene. This CDR3 has 17 residues. CDR3 protein: CASSKGRGRLSNQPQHF. For the CDR3, the DNA is TGTGCCAGCAGCAAGGGCAGGGGGCGCTTGAGCAATCAGCCCCAGCATTTT.

The rearrangement uses TRBV27 and TRBJ2-1; 12 bases align to TRBD2. Germline values: CDR1 MNHEY, CDR2 SMNVEV (reference sequence). The CDR3 consists of 16 residues. J was trimmed by 9 bases and V by 5 bases; bases with no gene match: 11. DNA for the CDR3: TGTGCCAGCAGTACCCTGGCTAGCGGGGGGGCCGGTGAGCAGTTCTTC. Translated, it gives CASSTLASGGAGEQFF.

CDR3 DNA sequence: TGTGCCAGCAGCTTGGGAATGGCCGCCTCTGGAAACACCATATATTTT. Translated: CASSLGMAASGNTIYF. The chain uses TRBV5-4 and TRBJ1-3; D gene unclear. V was shortened by 0 bases and J by 0 bases, with 10 bases between the two germline ends. In germline, CDR1 is SGHNT, CDR2 YYREEE (reference sequence). This CDR3 comprises 16 residues.

The gene calls are TRBV4-1 and TRBJ1-5; D unresolved. Looked up from germline, CDR1 is MGHRA and CDR2 is YSYEKL. The CDR3 is made up of 14 amino acids. The V end lost 3 bases, the J end lost 5 bases, and 11 bases lay between the germline ends. CDR3 in DNA: TGCGCCAGCAGCCAGGGAGGGATACATCAGCCCCAGCATTTT. Amino acids: CASSQGGIHQPQHF.

The genes are TRBV4-2 and TRBJ1-2; tentative D call: TRBD1 (5 bases). Trimming cost V 1 base and J 7 bases, with 16 bases left between them. This CDR3 has 15 residues. Germline loops: CDR1 LGHNA, CDR2 YNFKEQ. The CDR3 is CASSQVRGGVIGYTF. DNA of the CDR3: TGTGCCAGCAGCCAAGTACGTGGGGGGGTTATTGGCTACACCTTC.

V and J are TRBV2 and TRBJ1-1; D might be TRBD1 (6 bases). The germline V and J ends were trimmed by 1 base and 0 bases, with 12 bases remaining between them. Germline loops: CDR1 SNHLY, CDR2 FYNNEI. This CDR3 comprises 16 residues. CDR3 residues: CASSEGGGGVNTEAFF. CDR3 nucleotides: TGTGCCAGCAGTGAAGGAGGGGGAGGGGTGAACACTGAAGCTTTCTTT.

The V call is TRBV28, the J call TRBJ2-1; TRBD2 matches 7 bases. V lost 6 bases, J lost 5 bases, and 4 bases stayed unmatched. From germline, CDR1 is MDHEN and CDR2 SYDVKM. This CDR3 has 13 amino acids. The CDR3 loop is CASRGGGDNEQFF. The CDR3, as DNA: TGTGCCAGCAGAGGCGGGGGAGACAATGAGCAGTTCTTC.

V usage is TRBV19 and J usage is TRBJ1-5, with TRBD1 as a possible D gene (6 bases). The CDR3 length is 17 residues. Germline lookup yields CDR1 LNHDA and CDR2 SQIVND (reference sequence). V gave up 3 bases and J gave up 7 bases, with 22 bases separating them. The CDR3 loop reads CASSIKPPPLGAQPQHF. For the CDR3, the DNA is TGTGCCAGTAGTATTAAGCCCCCCCCCTTGGGGGCACAGCCCCAGCATTTT.

The rearrangement links TRBV11-3 to TRBJ1-2; D not certain. In germline, CDR1 is SGHNT, CDR2 YENEEA. CDR3 length: 15 residues. V gave up 5 bases and J gave up 4 bases, with 17 bases separating them. CDR3 residues: CASSPRGGVGYGYTF. In DNA form, the CDR3 reads TGTGCCAGCAGCCCCCGCGGCGGAGTCGGCTATGGCTACACCTTC. Full variable domain (outside the CDR3, taken from reference TRBV11-3 and TRBJ1-2): EAGVVQSPRYKIIEKKQPVAFWCNPISGHNTLYWYLQNLGQGPELLIRYENEEAVDDSQLPKDRFSAERLKGVDSTLKIQPAELGDSAVYLCASSPRGGVGYGYTFGSGTRLTVV.

This clone appeared a single time. The V call is TRBV5-6, the J call TRBJ1-5; 11 positions agree with TRBD1. Germline CDR1 SGHDT, CDR2 YYEEEE. CDR3 size: 15 residues. Trimming at V came to 3 bases and at J to 4 bases, leaving 3 bases not matched to a gene. The CDR3 region is CASSSGDRGNQPQHF. CDR3 in DNA: TGTGCCAGCAGCTCGGGGGACAGGGGGAATCAGCCCCAGCATTTT. Combining the CDR3 with reference TRBV5-6 and TRBJ1-5 gives the whole variable domain DAGVTQSPTHLIKTRGQQVTLRCSPKSGHDTVSWYQQALGQGPQFIFQYYEEEERQRGNFPDRFSGHQFPNYSSELNVNALLLGDSALYLCASSSGDRGNQPQHFGDGTRLSIL.

This chain links TRBV6-6 with TRBJ2-3; D not resolved. Germline loops: CDR1 MNHNY, CDR2 SVGAGI (reference sequence). The germline V and J ends were trimmed by 6 bases and 1 base, with 14 bases remaining between them. The CDR3 runs to 15 residues. The CDR3 DNA reads as TGTGCCAGCAGCCCCCAGCAGGTCCGCACAGATACGCAGTATTTT. As protein: CASSPQQVRTDTQYF.

A single count supports this clone. The genes are TRBV3-1 (or the pseudogene TRBV3-2) and TRBJ1-2, with 8 bases aligning to TRBD1. The germline gives CDR1 LGHDT, CDR2 YNNKEL (reference sequence). This CDR3 region has 15 residues. The ends lost 4 bases at V and 4 bases at J; junction bases unmatched: 8. The CDR3 region is CASSPGTGESYGYTF. The CDR3 region has the DNA TGTGCCAGCAGCCCCGGGACAGGAGAATCCTATGGCTACACCTTC.

The chain recombines TRBV29-1 with TRBJ2-3; D remains ambiguous. Germline CDR1 reads SQVTM; CDR2 reads ANQGSEA. This CDR3 is 15 amino acids long. The V end lost 1 base, the J end lost 2 bases, and 13 bases lay between the germline ends. CDR3 loop: CSVEGASSDTDTQYF. The CDR3 nucleotides read TGCAGCGTTGAAGGGGCCAGCAGTGACACAGATACGCAGTATTTT.